The present T cell receptor beta chain was sequenced within a study of response to subunit inactivated influenza vaccine. TCRdb itself ran the RT-PCR reads through MiXCR, one entry per CDR3 protein. Of roughly 780,000 distinct CDR3 sequences listed, less than 20% are singletons. CDR1 is MNHEY, CDR2 SVGEGT, per germline. V lost 2 bases and J lost 6, with 8 bases in between. The CDR3 spans 13 residues. This clonotype was seen more than once but under ten times. As yet, its antigen is unknown. Points from the study as a whole: Few new T cells, the authors suggested, are recruited by each seasonal influenza vaccination.

V usage is TRBV6-2 or TRBV6-3 and J usage is TRBJ1-5; no reliable D call. The TCR was taken from a man between 50 and 59 years old who received an inactivated influenza vaccine. The source was PBMCs from blood, collected more than 4 days after vaccination. The CDR3 DNA reads as TGTGCCAGCAGTTACCGGGGAGGTCAGCCCCAGCATTTT. As protein: CASSYRGGQPQHF.